The TCR beta chain described here comes from a study of control samples from healthy donors and cancer patients. V trimming: 6 bases; J trimming: 13 bases; junction bases outside the gene matches: 17. The V gene's germline CDR1 is SGHTA and CDR2 FQGTGA. The CDR3 is 17 amino acids. The protocol was immunoSEQ multiplex PCR, while the TCRdb copy is restricted to in-frame clones and leaves out a portion. In the table there are 150,000 to 190,000 clones, over 85% of which are singletons. The clonotype was recovered from a man aged 45-65 years in good health. V is TRBV7-3 and J is TRBJ2-1; 14 positions match TRBD2. Sequencing was carried out using blood. Here the CDR3 DNA reads TGTGCCAGCAGTCAAACCCCCGGGACTAGCGGGAGAGGGGAACAGTTCTTC. Translating gives CASSQTPGTSGRGEQFF. Variable domain in full (rest from reference TRBV7-3 and TRBJ2-1): GAGVSQTPSNKVTEKGKYVELRCDPISGHTALYWYRQSLGQGPEFLIYFQGTGAADDSGLPNDRFFAVRPEGSVSTLKIQRTERGDSAVYLCASSQTPGTSGRGEQFFGPGTRLTVL.